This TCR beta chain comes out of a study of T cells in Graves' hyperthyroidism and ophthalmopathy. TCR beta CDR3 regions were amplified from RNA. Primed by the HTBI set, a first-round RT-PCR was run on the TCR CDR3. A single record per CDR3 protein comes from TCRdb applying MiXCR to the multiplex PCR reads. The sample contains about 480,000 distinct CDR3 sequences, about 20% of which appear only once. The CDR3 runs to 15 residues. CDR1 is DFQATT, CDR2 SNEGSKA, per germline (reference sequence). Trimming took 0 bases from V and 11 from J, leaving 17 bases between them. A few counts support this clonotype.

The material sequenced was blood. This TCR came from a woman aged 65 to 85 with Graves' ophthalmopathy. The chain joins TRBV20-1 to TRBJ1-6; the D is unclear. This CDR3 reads CSARDSGRALPPLHF. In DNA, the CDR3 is TGCAGTGCTAGAGATAGCGGGCGGGCTCTTCCACCCCTCCACTTT.